Below, one TCR beta chain is given with its context. Its antigen is as yet unknown. With V trimmed by 0 bases and J by 1 base, 7 bases remained unmatched. The CDR3 length is 16 residues. The germline V gene encodes CDR1 DFQATT and CDR2 SNEGSKA (reference sequence). This sample was included in a study of response to subunit inactivated influenza vaccine. Study results and caveats: It was suggested by the authors that few new T cells are recruited by each seasonal influenza vaccination.

TCRdb called the RT-PCR reads again in MiXCR, with one record for every CDR3 protein. The sample lists 530,000 or so distinct CDR3 sequences, 25% seen once, with around 2% in the top ten. This specimen was CD4+ T cells sorted from PBMCs, taken 5 days after vaccination. The rearrangement links TRBV20-1 to TRBJ2-7; TRBD2 aligns across 9 bases. This TCR was sampled from a man between 50 and 59 years old who received an inactivated influenza vaccine. The CDR3 nucleotides read TGCAGTGCTAGAGAAACGCTAGCGGGGCGGTCCTACGAGCAGTACTTC. It yields the protein CSARETLAGRSYEQYF.